This TCR beta chain derives from a study of T cell repertoires in cytomegalovirus infection. TCRdb processed the reads anew with MiXCR; each CDR3 protein has one entry. The table records about 740,000 distinct CDR3 sequences, 35% to 45% of them present only once. This clonotype was picked up many times. The antigen is unknown. CDR1 and CDR2 from the germline V gene are SGHVS and FNYEAQ. The CDR3 has 15 residues. Between the trimmed V and J ends, which lost 2 bases and 3 bases, there was a span of 13 bases. Study-level results: Public TCR beta family frequency separated CMV-and-HLA carriers, including in an independent cohort.

The specimen sequenced was PBMCs. The chain carries TRBV7-6 and TRBJ2-5, with D possibly matching TRBD1 (5 bases). The sequence came from a human donor in good health (CMV status not recorded). Some clones in this sample may be carry-over from other donors' samples. CDR3 protein: CASSLNKGMEETQYF. CDR3 nucleotides: TGTGCCAGCAGCTTAAATAAGGGGATGGAAGAGACCCAGTACTTC.